This TCR beta chain was sequenced in a study of T-cell reconstitution after alpha-beta-depleted transplantation in children (dated by TCRdb to 2016 to 2017). A note on the overall study: Using TCR repertoire profiling, the study quantitatively followed how T-cell immune reconstitution unfolded in children after TCRalphabeta/CD19-depleted allogeneic hematopoietic cell transplantation. Points the paper makes about the study in general: In some patients, the high TCRbeta diversity seen at day 60 was put down to recipient T cells and intrathymic progenitors that had survived conditioning. The frequencies of hyperexpanded clones fell over the following months, and after one year, T-cell counts and TCRbeta diversity were mostly attributed to newly produced T cells. The apparently early recovery of alphabetaT-cell counts about two months after transplant reportedly depended on only several hundred rapidly expanded clones that came from non-depleted graft cells.

To prepare the library, PCR was applied. The sample was run on an Illumina HiSeq 2500. To normalize quantification of the TCRbeta repertoire, the TCR libraries were built with molecular barcoding that relied on unique molecular identifiers. The public reads were reanalyzed by TCRdb: fastp trimming at Q25, MiXCR alignment, in-frame beta chains only. Entries that share a CDR3 protein sequence are merged under the most common genes and DNA. Within this sample are fewer than 700,000 distinct CDR3 sequences, with approximately 22% of them counted one time only. The ten largest clones capture around an eighth of the sample. What this sample's treatment or condition label stands for: allogeneic hematopoietic cell transplantation with graft depleted of TCRalphabeta T cells and CD19 B cells. The transplant recipients were children given TCRalphabeta/CD19-depleted allogeneic hematopoietic cell grafts. From the cysteine through the phenylalanine, the CDR3 covers 12 amino acids. Of all the DNA, just the CDR3 is kept, 36 bases in frame from base 1. The junction carries 5 bases between V and J, which are trimmed by 3 bases and 0 bases respectively. In the germline V gene (reference sequence), CDR1 corresponds to DFQATT and CDR2 to SNEGSKA.

This clonotype has ten or more counts. The antigen it binds to is not known. No quality values exist for individual bases; no much larger clone is one base distant. The sample in question was PBMCs, mostly from graft donor cells, obtained 360 days after TCRalphabeta/CD19-depleted stem cell transplant. This receptor was obtained from a boy younger than two who had a stem cell transplant for acute myeloid leukemia, so the T cells may come from the graft donor. The V and J genes are TRBV20-1 and TRBJ2-5, with no confidently assigned D gene. CDR3 sequence: CSASRYQETQYF. The bases are TGCAGTGCTAGTCGATACCAAGAGACCCAGTACTTC.